This is a list of T cell receptor beta chains from one sample in a study of cytomegalovirus exposure and HLA in healthy donors. Repertoires were generated with immunoSEQ multiplex PCR, while TCRdb's copy carries only in-frame clones and drops some. The sample lists about 130,000 clones; 55% to 75% were seen once. The sample consisted of PBMCs. All receptors derive from a human donor in good health. CDR3s include the opening cysteine and the closing phenylalanine or tryptophan. A D gene is named only where the DNA matches it firmly. Size is omitted from some rows. Given values are once, few, many or a class for expanded clones.

NA	TRBV19	TRBJ1-1	TRBD1	CASRPRTGGSNTEAFF	TGTGCCAGTAGACCAAGGACAGGGGGCTCGAACACTGAAGCTTTCTTT
NA	TRBV19	TRBJ1-5	TRBD1	CASSITGGRDQPQHF	TGTGCCAGTAGTATTACAGGGGGCCGGGATCAGCCCCAGCATTTT
NA	TRBV2	TRBJ2-7	NA	CASIMTDGGREQYF	TGTGCCAGCATAATGACCGATGGAGGGCGCGAGCAGTACTTC
NA	TRBV7-2	TRBJ1-6	NA	CASSLETDSNSPLHF	TGTGCCAGCAGCTTAGAGACAGATTCTAATTCACCCCTCCACTTT
NA	TRBV6-1	TRBJ2-7	NA	CASSEVGPRYEQYF	TGTGCCAGCAGTGAAGTGGGCCCCAGGTACGAGCAGTACTTC
few	TRBV7-9	TRBJ1-1	NA	CASSSGLQGNTEAFF	TGTGCCAGCAGCTCTGGGTTACAGGGGAACACTGAAGCTTTCTTT
NA	TRBV13	TRBJ1-1	NA	CASSSPRRGGTEAFF	TGTGCCAGCAGCTCCCCCCGCCGGGGGGGCACTGAAGCTTTCTTT
NA	TRBV6-1	TRBJ2-7	TRBD1	CASTSGTGGYEQYF	TGTGCCAGCACGTCAGGGACAGGGGGATACGAGCAGTACTTC
few	TRBV30	TRBJ2-3	NA	CAWSVDNTDTQYF	TGTGCCTGGAGTGTAGACAACACAGATACGCAGTATTTT
NA	TRBV5-1	TRBJ2-7	TRBD1	CASSPDRAYEQYF	TGCGCCAGCAGCCCAGACAGGGCCTACGAGCAGTACTTC
NA	TRBV30	TRBJ2-5	TRBD2	CAWSVPSGGVQETQYF	TGTGCCTGGAGTGTACCTAGCGGGGGGGTCCAAGAGACCCAGTACTTC
once	TRBV6-5	TRBJ1-5	NA	CASHREPYSNQPQHF	TGTGCCAGCCACAGGGAACCGTATAGCAATCAGCCCCAGCATTTT
NA	TRBV7-2	TRBJ1-5	TRBD1	CASSLAAGQGAWVQPQHF	TGTGCCAGCAGCTTAGCGGCGGGACAGGGGGCCTGGGTGCAGCCCCAGCATTTT
NA	TRBV5-1	TRBJ2-1	NA	CASSLGPQDQSSYNEQFF	TGCGCCAGCAGCTTGGGTCCGCAGGATCAAAGCTCCTACAATGAGCAGTTCTTC
few	TRBV11-3	TRBJ2-5	NA	CASSWGGRRGETQYF	TGTGCCAGCAGCTGGGGCGGCCGGCGGGGAGAGACCCAGTACTTC
NA	TRBV9	TRBJ1-5	NA	CASSVGGNNQPQHF	TGTGCCAGCAGCGTGGGGGGTAACAATCAGCCCCAGCATTTT
NA	TRBV28	TRBJ2-3	TRBD2	CASNLGTSGSTDTQYF	TGTGCCAGCAACCTAGGGACTAGCGGGAGCACAGATACGCAGTATTTT
NA	TRBV7-9	TRBJ2-7	TRBD1	CASSLGTSRGLSYEQYF	TGTGCCAGCAGCTTGGGGACTTCCAGGGGGCTATCCTACGAGCAGTACTTC
NA	TRBV19	TRBJ2-5	TRBD2	CASSAGTSVWQETQYF	TGTGCCAGTAGTGCCGGGACTAGCGTGTGGCAAGAGACCCAGTACTTC
NA	TRBV6-5	TRBJ1-3	NA	CASSYSVQARGNTIYF	TGTGCCAGCAGTTACTCGGTTCAGGCCCGGGGAAACACCATATATTTT
NA	TRBV6-5	TRBJ2-7	NA	CASSPQGLSYEQYF	TGTGCCAGCAGTCCACAGGGCCTCTCCTACGAGCAGTACTTC
few	TRBV10-3	TRBJ2-7	NA	CAATQTGEQYF	TGTGCCGCTACCCAGACGGGGGAGCAGTACTTC
NA	TRBV7-3	TRBJ1-2	NA	CASSLSPGQNYGYTF	TGTGCCAGCAGCTTAAGCCCGGGACAAAACTATGGCTACACCTTC
NA	TRBV9	TRBJ1-2	TRBD1	CASSTPPGQGAPTTF	TGTGCCAGCAGCACGCCTCCGGGACAGGGGGCGCCTACAACCTTC
NA	TRBV5-1	TRBJ1-1	NA	CASSLDGPPGAFF	TGCGCCAGCAGCTTGGATGGGCCCCCAGGAGCTTTCTTT
NA	TRBV25-1	TRBJ2-5	NA	CASSESGRGIETQYF	TGTGCCAGCAGTGAATCCGGCAGGGGAATAGAGACCCAGTACTTC
NA	TRBV2	TRBJ1-1	NA	CASRYRAMNTEAFF	TGTGCCAGCAGGTACAGGGCTATGAACACTGAAGCTTTCTTT
NA	TRBV11-2	TRBJ2-7	TRBD1	CASRDRGVNEQYF	TGTGCCAGCAGAGACAGGGGGGTGAACGAGCAGTACTTC
NA	TRBV5-1	TRBJ2-3	NA	CASSLVQTTDTQYF	TGCGCCAGCAGCTTGGTGCAGACAACAGATACGCAGTATTTT
once	TRBV29-1	TRBJ2-1	TRBD1	CSVTGSYNEQFF	TGCAGCGTGACAGGGTCCTACAATGAGCAGTTCTTC
NA	TRBV2	TRBJ2-2	TRBD1	CASKGTANTGELFF	TGTGCCAGCAAGGGGACAGCTAACACCGGGGAGCTGTTTTTT
NA	TRBV4-3	TRBJ2-7	TRBD2	CASSQEGSGGGLSYEQYF	TGCGCCAGCAGCCAAGAGGGGTCGGGCGGGGGGCTCTCCTACGAGCAGTACTTC
NA	TRBV7-3	TRBJ2-2	TRBD2	CASSLLAGAGELFF	TGTGCCAGCAGCTTATTAGCGGGGGCCGGGGAGCTGTTTTTT
NA	TRBV28	TRBJ2-5	NA	CASSSMGGNFGETQYF	TGTGCCAGCAGTTCTATGGGCGGGAATTTTGGAGAGACCCAGTACTTC
NA	TRBV19	TRBJ1-1	TRBD1	CASSYPGQYWTEAFF	TGTGCCAGTAGTTACCCGGGACAGTATTGGACTGAAGCTTTCTTT
once	TRBV7-6	TRBJ2-1	NA	CASSLAGGPQGEQFF	TGTGCCAGCAGCTTAGCGGGAGGGCCTCAGGGGGAGCAGTTCTTC
once	TRBV28	TRBJ2-1	TRBD2	CASRPGLAGAQSSYNEQFF	TGTGCCAGCAGGCCGGGACTAGCGGGGGCCCAGAGCTCCTACAATGAGCAGTTCTTC
NA	TRBV28	TRBJ2-7	TRBD2	CASSFRLAGGPGYEQYF	TGTGCCAGCAGTTTTCGACTAGCGGGAGGGCCAGGCTACGAGCAGTACTTC
NA	TRBV7-2	TRBJ2-3	TRBD2	CASSSGLGTDTQYF	TGTGCCAGCAGCTCAGGACTAGGGACAGATACGCAGTATTTT
NA	TRBV6-5	TRBJ2-5	NA	CASSTPRGYQETQYF	TGTGCCAGCAGTACTCCGCGGGGATACCAAGAGACCCAGTACTTC
NA	TRBV5-1	TRBJ2-1	TRBD2	CASSFDPGGVHNEQFF	TGCGCCAGCAGCTTTGATCCGGGGGGGGTCCACAATGAGCAGTTCTTC
once	TRBV2	TRBJ2-7	TRBD2	CASLLAGEPYEQYF	TGTGCCAGCCTACTAGCGGGAGAGCCCTACGAGCAGTACTTC
few	TRBV2	TRBJ2-3	NA	CASSGTGSQGGDTQYF	TGTGCCAGCAGCGGTACCGGGTCCCAAGGTGGAGATACGCAGTATTTT
NA	TRBV4-2	TRBJ2-3	TRBD2	CASSHKAGEATDTQYF	TGTGCCAGCAGCCACAAAGCGGGAGAAGCCACAGATACGCAGTATTTT
NA	TRBV7-9	TRBJ2-7	TRBD1	CASSTGTGTYEQYF	TGTGCCAGCAGCACCGGGACAGGGACCTACGAGCAGTACTTC
NA	TRBV27	TRBJ2-2	TRBD1	CASTKQGSSGTGELFF	TGTGCCAGCACTAAACAGGGGAGCTCGGGAACCGGGGAGCTGTTTTTT